This TCR beta chain was obtained from a study of blood T cell repertoires in COVID-19. Study details: The analysed material was cDNA or gDNA that came from T cells, B-cell-depleted T cells, or PBMCs.

Repertoires were generated with immunoSEQ multiplex PCR, while TCRdb's copy carries only in-frame clones and drops some. Of 260,000 or so clones listed, 70% to 90% were seen once; the top ten hold about 1.2%. The source material was PBMCs or T cells enriched from blood (not recorded which). The receptor comes from a woman aged 40 to 50 with acute COVID-19.

The CDR3 reads CASSQDAGSQETQYF. The CDR3 region has the DNA TGTGCCAGCAGCCAAGATGCGGGCAGCCAAGAGACCCAGTACTTC. The V call is TRBV3-1 (or the pseudogene TRBV3-2), the J call TRBJ2-5; TRBD2 is a possible D gene (5 bases). Germline CDR1 LGHDT, CDR2 YNNKEL (reference sequence). The CDR3 is 15 amino acids. Trimming cost V 0 bases and J 1 base, with 9 bases left between them.